These T cell receptor beta chains were read from a single sample in a study of blood T cell repertoires in COVID-19. TCRdb's copy holds only in-frame clones and misses some; the assay was immunoSEQ multiplex PCR. Counted here are about 64,000 clones, about 90% occurring once; the ten biggest clones make up approximately 45%. The sequencing sample was made of peripheral blood. Source of these receptors: a woman in her fifties or sixties with COVID-19, enrolled during active disease. The conserved cysteine and the conserved F or W are not part of the CDR3 here.

CDR3aa	v_gene	j_gene
ASSSPGYEYNSPLH	TRBV5-1	TRBJ1-6
SVPSERTSGHGGSYEQY	TRBV29-1	TRBJ2-7
ASSGQGGSHTDTQY	TRBV2	TRBJ2-3
ASSPGGLAGNEQF	TRBV9	TRBJ2-1
ASSVTGTGANSPLH	TRBV9	TRBJ1-6
ASSGQTSNQPQH	TRBV19	TRBJ1-5
ATSRDKRQGLAKHEQF	TRBV15	TRBJ2-1
ASRGGFDGDTQY	TRBV5-1	TRBJ2-3
ASRKTGQESYEQY	TRBV19	TRBJ2-7
ASYSSDTEAF	TRBV28	TRBJ1-1
ASSLEGTDNSPLH	TRBV7-8	TRBJ1-6
ASSFPASTELF	TRBV11-3	TRBJ1-4
ASSRVWDILNTEAF	TRBV19	TRBJ1-1
ASSQGSGDTEAF	TRBV3-1/TRBV3-2	TRBJ1-1
ASSPGTQETQY	TRBV18	TRBJ2-5
ASSLGLAGAFYEQY	TRBV5-8	TRBJ2-7
ASGGGGDEQY	TRBV28	TRBJ2-7
ASNSPQENEKLF	TRBV2	TRBJ1-4
ASSQDGTAKEAF	TRBV4-2	TRBJ1-1
ASSLVVSNTGELF	TRBV7-8	TRBJ2-2
ASSNRDYQETQY	TRBV19	TRBJ2-5
ASSHQPGTSGSSGELF	TRBV3-1/TRBV3-2	TRBJ2-2
ASSVGVQQHQETQY	TRBV9	TRBJ2-5
ASSPAGTSSTDTQY	TRBV7-9	TRBJ2-3
ASSLHRDEQF	TRBV7-9	TRBJ2-1
ASWGGFTDTQY	TRBV6-5	TRBJ2-3
ASSLEDRAGNSPLH	TRBV7-6	TRBJ1-6
ASSVTGQGAPHSNQPQH	TRBV9	TRBJ1-5
ASSQERTQGEQF	TRBV4-1	TRBJ2-1
AWSVIQGGRETQY	TRBV30	TRBJ2-5
ASSSGQDGYT	TRBV19	TRBJ1-2
ASSLYEGREAF	TRBV7-2	TRBJ1-1
ASRAGSPRTDTQY	TRBV6-5	TRBJ2-3
SVGSSGEQF	TRBV29-1	TRBJ2-1
ASSLGLGASYNEQF	TRBV7-9	TRBJ2-1
ASSLVVGGRSEAF	TRBV11-2	TRBJ1-1
ASSPMDRGVSYEQY	TRBV18	TRBJ2-7
ASSEQGAFGNTIY	TRBV6-1	TRBJ1-3
ASSVSAGTGRETQY	TRBV9	TRBJ2-5
ASSLEGGVEAF	TRBV5-8	TRBJ1-1
ASSLVTRGTDTQY	TRBV7-9	TRBJ2-3
ASSRAGTVYNSPLH	TRBV6-6	TRBJ1-6
ASSLVMDTEKLF	TRBV7-9	TRBJ1-4
ASSLALRRVGEAF	TRBV7-8	TRBJ1-1
ASRARGGTDNEQF	TRBV6-6	TRBJ2-1
ASSSPSTDTQY	TRBV5-1	TRBJ2-3
ASSPGTGPYRNQPQH	TRBV6-2/TRBV6-3	TRBJ1-5
ASSPRGRGEETQY	TRBV19	TRBJ2-5
ASSDYSYNEQF	TRBV2	TRBJ2-1
ATNQGAGELF	TRBV24-1	TRBJ2-2